This T cell receptor (beta chain) derives from a study of cytomegalovirus exposure and HLA in healthy donors. Trimming took 0 bases from V and 13 from J, leaving 14 bases between them. The germline V gene encodes CDR1 SGHRS and CDR2 YFSETQ. The CDR3 length is 13 residues. Method: immunoSEQ multiplex PCR; TCRdb's copy keeps in-frame clones and lacks some. The table includes over 70,000 clones, 94% detected once. The sequence came from a woman aged 18-29 years in good health and CMV-seronegative. The sequenced material came from PBMCs. This chain joins TRBV5-1 and TRBJ2-4; possible D gene TRBD2, 6 bases. In DNA, the CDR3 is TGCGCCAGCAGCTTGGGGGTGGGGGACTTCCAGTACTTC. It is translated as CASSLGVGDFQYF.